This TCR beta chain was sequenced during a study of OX40 agonist ivuxolimab in advanced cancers. Across the study: Aged roughly 23 to 80 with a mean of approximately 60 years, they were around 85% male.

A note on this clone: Its antigen is unidentified.

CDR1 is SGDLS and CDR2 is YYNGEE in the germline V gene. V was shortened by 0 bases and J by 5 bases, with 8 bases between the two germline ends. This CDR3 has 13 amino acids. The assay was immunoSEQ multiplex PCR, and TCRdb's table has in-frame clones only and misses some. The sample has tens of thousands of clones, nearly 95% seen once. Study observations and caveats: Certain nonresponding patients likewise had low normalized T-cell clonal expansion. CD8+ T cells averaged more expanded clones than CD4+.

This TCR came from an adult with an advanced solid tumor such as melanoma, head and neck, liver or kidney cancer. Sequences were derived from CD4+ or CD8+ T cells sorted from blood, sampled in a trial of the OX40 agonist ivuxolimab. The chain couples TRBV9 to TRBJ1-2; D is uncertain. The CDR3 region has the DNA TGTGCCAGCAGCGTAGGGCAGCCATATGGCTACACCTTC. This codes for CASSVGQPYGYTF.